Listed here are 29 T cell receptor beta chains from one sample, sequenced in a study of low-dose radiotherapy and immunotherapy resistance in tumors. As for time point: before trial treatment. Priming of first-strand cDNA relied on TRAV- and TRBV-specific primers (covering alpha and beta chains). Both a constant-region primer and a V-primer adapter served to amplify TCRs across 15 to 25 PCR cycles. TCRdb reanalysed the reads using MiXCR and keeps one entry per CDR3 protein. The sample holds some 88,000 distinct CDR3 sequences, 9.4% seen once. Source: PBMCs, taken before treatment. The receptor set was obtained from a male donor with prostate cancer.

This clonotype has at least ten counts. The gene calls are TRBV27 and TRBJ2-1, with D hard to call. In germline, CDR1 is MNHEY, CDR2 SMNVEV (reference sequence). The CDR3 has 14 residues. V was clipped by 6 bases and J by 4 bases, with 13 bases between them. The CDR3: CASRNRALYNEQFF. The DNA of the CDR3 is TGTGCCAGCAGGAACCGGGCTTTATACAATGAGCAGTTCTTC.

CDR3 loop: CASSYSTGTGGSYEQYF. CDR3 DNA: TGTGCCAGCAGTTACTCCACCGGGACAGGGGGTTCCTACGAGCAGTACTTC. The chain links TRBV6-8 to TRBJ2-7; 11 bases are a match to TRBD1. Unmatched junction bases numbered 5, after V lost 0 bases and J lost 1 base. In germline, CDR1 is MNHGY, CDR2 SAAAGT. The CDR3 sequence is 17 residues long.

This clonotype has more than one count but fewer than ten. This rearrangement joins TRBV14 to TRBJ2-7; D perhaps matches TRBD1 (6 bases). Trimming took 6 bases from V and 0 from J, leaving 9 bases between them. CDR3 length: 13 amino acids. From germline, CDR1 is SGHDN and CDR2 FVKESK. The CDR3 is CASRGATSYEQYF. CDR3 bases: TGTGCCAGCAGGGGGGCCACCTCCTACGAGCAGTACTTC.

This clonotype was detected many times. The chain joins TRBV30 to TRBJ2-7; D remains ambiguous. CDR1 and CDR2 from the germline V gene are GTSNPN and SVGIG (reference sequence). This CDR3 comprises 11 residues. V gave up 0 bases and J gave up 4 bases, with 4 bases separating them. CDR3 sequence: CAWSVGYEQYF. The CDR3 DNA reads TGTGCCTGGAGTGTTGGGTACGAGCAGTACTTC.

Many counts were recorded for this clonotype. The gene calls are TRBV29-1 and TRBJ2-2, with no clear D. CDR1 and CDR2 from the germline V gene are SQVTM and ANQGSEA. The CDR3 is 12 residues long. V was cut by 8 bases and J by 6 bases, with 13 bases left in between. In DNA, the CDR3 is TGCAGCCCCCTCAAGGCGGCCGGGGAGCTGTTTTTT. Protein: CSPLKAAGELFF.

This clonotype was picked up many times. The chain combines TRBV20-1 with TRBJ1-2; the D gene is possibly TRBD1 (5 bases). The V gene lost 4 bases and the J gene lost 4 bases, with 16 bases spanning the gap. The CDR3 is 14 residues long. Germline V CDR1 and CDR2: DFQATT, SNEGSKA (reference sequence). The DNA of the CDR3 is TGCAGTGCTACAGGCCAGGGAGGGACCTATGGCTACACCTTC. Translation gives CSATGQGGTYGYTF.

A remark on this clonotype: A read error likely explains this, since a far larger clone differs by one base. V gene TRBV27 combines with J gene TRBJ2-6; D is unresolved. The CDR3 runs 14 residues. CDR1 is MNHEY and CDR2 is SMNVEV in the germline V gene (reference sequence). The V gene lost 5 bases and the J gene lost 4 bases, with 9 bases spanning the gap. The CDR3: CASSDQPGANVLTF. CDR3 DNA: TGTGCCAGCAGTGACCAGCCCGGGGCCAACGTCCTGACTTTC.

In its sample, this clonotype was seen many times. This chain uses TRBV6-2 or TRBV6-3 with TRBJ2-3; TRBD2 aligns across 9 bases. CDR3 length: 16 amino acids. The V gene's germline CDR1 is MNHEY and CDR2 SVGEGT. The junction had 9 bases not matched to a gene; V was cut back by 7 bases and J by 1 base. CDR3 in amino acids: CASNLAGSSGTDTQYF. In DNA form, the CDR3 reads TGTGCCAGCAACCTAGCGGGATCATCCGGCACAGATACGCAGTATTTT.

This clonotype was counted ten times or more. DNA of the CDR3: TGCAGCGTTGCGGCAGGGGGCAACGAGCAGTACTTC. Translating it yields CSVAAGGNEQYF. The chain recombines TRBV29-1 with TRBJ2-7; 8 bases line up with TRBD1. V lost 4 bases to trimming and J lost 5 bases; unmatched junction nucleotides: 4. This CDR3 spans 12 amino acids. From germline, CDR1 is SQVTM and CDR2 ANQGSEA.

The table lists this clonotype with many counts. This chain uses TRBV4-3 with TRBJ2-2; D uncertain. Germline CDR1 reads LGHNA; CDR2 reads YSLEER. The CDR3 is 14 amino acids. V gave up 0 bases and J gave up 6 bases, with 8 bases separating them. The CDR3 region is CASSQEKVAGELFF. DNA of the CDR3: TGCGCCAGCAGCCAAGAGAAGGTGGCCGGGGAGCTGTTTTTT.

This clonotype has only a few counts. A single base is all that separates this from a far larger clone, so a read error is likely. This chain uses TRBV7-9 with TRBJ2-7, with 14 bases aligning to TRBD2. This CDR3 is 17 amino acids long. From germline, CDR1 is SEHNR and CDR2 FQNEAQ (reference sequence). Trimming cost V 5 bases and J 7 bases; bases outside gene matches: 13. The CDR3 is CASSGPGTSGSRGEQYF. The CDR3 DNA is TGTGCCAGCAGCGGACCCGGGACTAGCGGGAGTCGGGGTGAGCAGTACTTC.

This clonotype was counted at least ten times. The chain joins TRBV7-8 to TRBJ2-5; possibly TRBD2 for D (6 bases). There are 14 residues in the CDR3. Germline CDR1 SGHVS, CDR2 FQNEAQ. The V end lost 5 bases, the J end lost 5 bases, and 15 bases lay between the germline ends. The CDR3 spells CASSGRLVGETQYF. The CDR3 bases are TGTGCCAGCAGCGGCAGACTAGTAGGGGAGACCCAGTACTTC.

This clonotype was counted many times. The chain carries TRBV5-1 and TRBJ2-3, with D perhaps TRBD1 or TRBD2 (7 bases each). CDR1 is SGHRS, CDR2 YFSETQ, per germline. Trimming left V 4 bases short and J 4 bases short, with 13 bases between. The CDR3 spans 14 residues. CDR3 region: CASSGQGGADTQYF. The DNA for the CDR3 is TGCGCCAGCAGCGGCCAGGGGGGGGCAGATACGCAGTATTTT.

This clonotype was seen at least ten times. V is TRBV30 and J is TRBJ1-2, with 7 bases matching TRBD1. Germline assignment: CDR1 GTSNPN and CDR2 SVGIG (reference sequence). The ends lost 3 bases at V and 8 bases at J; junction bases unmatched: 12. The CDR3 loop spans 14 amino acids. CDR3 nucleotide sequence: TGTGCCTGGAGCGCCGTTGAGGGGGCGCGAGGCTACACCTTC. Residues: CAWSAVEGARGYTF.

In this sample, this clonotype turned up a few times. The chain recombines TRBV27 with TRBJ2-7; TRBD1 aligns across 9 bases. CDR3 length: 15 residues. CDR1 and CDR2 (germline): MNHEY, SMNVEV (reference sequence). Trimming removed 6 bases from V and 2 bases from J; junction bases left unmatched: 8. The CDR3 region is CASRPGTGFPYEQYF. The DNA of the CDR3 is TGTGCCAGCAGGCCCGGGACAGGGTTTCCCTACGAGCAGTACTTC.

The sample holds many counts of this clonotype. This chain links TRBV6-1 with TRBJ2-3; D gene uncertain. The V end lost 6 bases, the J end lost 2 bases, and 6 bases lay between the germline ends. The CDR3 contains 12 residues. The germline CDR1 and CDR2 sequences are MNHNS and SASEGT. The CDR3 sequence is CASRADTDTQYF. The CDR3 DNA reads as TGTGCCAGCAGAGCAGACACAGATACGCAGTATTTT.

This clonotype showed up many times. This chain joins TRBV7-6 and TRBJ1-2; no clear D gene. The CDR3 is 14 amino acids. Trimming removed 3 bases at V and 6 bases at J, with 14 bases between. Germline assignment: CDR1 SGHVS and CDR2 FNYEAQ. The CDR3 loop reads CASSLGAAGNGYTF. The CDR3 DNA is TGTGCCAGCAGCTTGGGAGCGGCGGGGAATGGCTACACCTTC.

This clonotype showed up many times. This rearrangement joins TRBV7-9 to TRBJ2-1, with D perhaps matching TRBD1 (5 bases). The CDR3 extends over 17 amino acids. V was pared by 2 bases and J by 2 bases, with 16 bases between. Germline loops: CDR1 SEHNR, CDR2 FQNEAQ (reference sequence). In DNA form, the CDR3 reads TGTGCCAGCAGCTTAAGATCAGCCAGGGAAACCTACAATGAGCAGTTCTTC. Amino acids: CASSLRSARETYNEQFF. The whole variable domain, remainder taken from reference TRBV7-9 and TRBJ2-1, is DTGVSQNPRHKITKRGQNVTFRCDPISEHNRLYWYRQTLGQGPEFLTYFQNEAQLEKSRLLSDRFSAERPKGSFSTLEIQRTEQGDSAMYLCASSLRSARETYNEQFFGPGTRLTVL.

This clonotype occurred a few times. The chain combines TRBV5-1 with TRBJ1-4; possibly TRBD1 for D (5 bases). This CDR3 comprises 14 residues. The germline V and J ends were trimmed by 4 bases and 4 bases, with 11 bases remaining between them. CDR1 is SGHRS and CDR2 is YFSETQ in the germline V gene. CDR3 residues: CASSPGHGNEKLFF. As DNA, the CDR3 is TGCGCCAGCAGCCCCGGACACGGTAATGAAAAACTGTTTTTT.

This clonotype came up many times. The chain links TRBV7-8 to TRBJ2-2; D is unresolved. V was cut by 8 bases and J by 7 bases, with 8 bases left in between. CDR1 and CDR2 from the germline V gene are SGHVS and FQNEAQ. This CDR3 region has 11 residues. CDR3 coding DNA: TGTGCCAGCGCGTCTATCGGGGAGCTGTTTTTT. Translating it yields CASASIGELFF.

This clonotype was seen ten or more times. The chain has TRBV4-3 and TRBJ2-7; D is possibly TRBD2 (6 bases). The CDR3 is 15 amino acids. Germline lookup yields CDR1 LGHNA and CDR2 YSLEER. The V end was cut by 0 bases, the J end by 4 bases, with 13 bases between. CDR3 residues: CASSQDTASVYEQYF. CDR3 nucleotides: TGCGCCAGCAGCCAAGATACGGCTAGCGTTTACGAGCAGTACTTC.

This clonotype was detected ten times or more. This chain joins TRBV19 and TRBJ2-2, with a possible D match to TRBD1 (6 bases). From germline, CDR1 is LNHDA and CDR2 SQIVND (reference sequence). Trimming stripped 4 bases from V and 1 base from J, with 13 bases between. The CDR3 sequence is 16 residues long. The CDR3: CASSTGQILNTGELFF. For the CDR3, the DNA is TGTGCCAGTAGTACGGGACAAATACTGAACACCGGGGAGCTGTTTTTT.

There are many counts of this clonotype. The gene calls are TRBV3-1 and TRBJ2-5; 7 nucleotides line up with TRBD2. V lost 0 bases to trimming and J lost 2 bases; unmatched junction nucleotides: 3. The CDR3 length is 15 residues. The germline CDR1 and CDR2 sequences are LGHDT and YNNKEL (reference sequence). The DNA for the CDR3 is TGTGCCAGCAGCCAAGACGAGCGGGGTCAAGAGACCCAGTACTTC. Translating it yields CASSQDERGQETQYF.

The chain is built from TRBV7-2 and TRBJ2-1, with D possibly matching TRBD1 (6 bases). Trimming pared 1 base from V and 5 bases from J, leaving 9 bases between. There are 14 residues in the CDR3. Germline CDR1 reads SGHTA; CDR2 reads FQGNSA. CDR3 loop: CASSLEGTNNEQFF. CDR3 DNA sequence: TGTGCCAGCAGCTTAGAGGGGACAAACAATGAGCAGTTCTTC.

This clonotype was picked up many times. V and J are TRBV4-2 and TRBJ1-1; D is unclear. V was clipped by 0 bases and J by 4 bases, with 0 bases between them. CDR1 is LGHNA, CDR2 YNFKEQ, per germline. The CDR3 contains 11 residues. The CDR3 DNA reads as TGTGCCAGCAGCCAAGACACTGAAGCTTTCTTT. Its protein product is CASSQDTEAFF.

This clonotype was observed a few times. The rearrangement joins TRBV29-1 to TRBJ2-5, with D maybe TRBD1 (7 bases). V lost 6 bases, J lost 2 bases, and 13 bases lay in between. The CDR3 is 13 amino acids. Germline CDR1 is SQVTM and CDR2 is ANQGSEA. The CDR3 spells CSVAAGGQETQYF. The DNA of the CDR3 is TGCAGCGTAGCCGCAGGGGGGCAAGAGACCCAGTACTTC.

The chain carries TRBV2 and TRBJ2-3; 8 positions agree with TRBD2. This CDR3 comprises 11 residues. CDR1 and CDR2 from the germline V gene are SNHLY and FYNNEI. J gave up 14 bases and V 6 bases, and 7 bases lay outside the gene matches. CDR3 amino acids: CASRGLDGLYF. The CDR3 coding sequence is TGTGCCAGCAGGGGACTAGACGGTTTGTATTTT.

In its sample, this clonotype was seen many times. The chain couples TRBV7-2 to TRBJ2-7; 8 nucleotides agree with TRBD1. The CDR3 runs to 16 residues. V lost 2 bases to trimming and J lost 4 bases; unmatched junction nucleotides: 10. Germline V lookup: CDR1 SGHTA, CDR2 FQGNSA. The CDR3 nucleotides are TGTGCCAGCAGCTTAATGAGTGGACAGGGTTCATACGAGCAGTACTTC. It specifies CASSLMSGQGSYEQYF.

This clonotype was seen many times. The chain joins TRBV29-1 to TRBJ1-2; TRBD1 is a possible D gene (5 bases). The germline CDR1 and CDR2 sequences are SQVTM and ANQGSEA. This CDR3 comprises 15 residues. V shed 4 bases and J shed 4 bases, with 19 bases lying between them. CDR3 sequence reads: CSVAQPAGHSYGYTF. The DNA of the CDR3 is TGCAGCGTTGCCCAACCAGCAGGGCACAGCTATGGCTACACCTTC.